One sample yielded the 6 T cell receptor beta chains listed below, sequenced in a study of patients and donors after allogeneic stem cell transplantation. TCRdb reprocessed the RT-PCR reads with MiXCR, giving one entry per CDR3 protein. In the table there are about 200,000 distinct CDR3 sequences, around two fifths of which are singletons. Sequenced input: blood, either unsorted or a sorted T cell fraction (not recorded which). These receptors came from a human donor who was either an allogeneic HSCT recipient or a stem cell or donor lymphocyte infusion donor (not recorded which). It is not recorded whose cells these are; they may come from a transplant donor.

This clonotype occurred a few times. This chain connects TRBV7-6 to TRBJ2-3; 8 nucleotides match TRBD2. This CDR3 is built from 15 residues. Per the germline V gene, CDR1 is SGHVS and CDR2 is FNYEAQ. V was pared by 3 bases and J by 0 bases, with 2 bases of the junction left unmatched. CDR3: CASSFSGASTDTQYF. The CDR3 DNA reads TGTGCCAGCAGCTTTAGCGGGGCTAGCACAGATACGCAGTATTTT.

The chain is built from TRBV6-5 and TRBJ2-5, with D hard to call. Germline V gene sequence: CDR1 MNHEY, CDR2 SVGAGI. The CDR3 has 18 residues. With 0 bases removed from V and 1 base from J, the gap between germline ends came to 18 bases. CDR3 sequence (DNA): TGTGCCAGCAGTTACTCCCCACCCGGAAGACTGAGCCAAGAGACCCAGTACTTC. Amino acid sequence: CASSYSPPGRLSQETQYF.

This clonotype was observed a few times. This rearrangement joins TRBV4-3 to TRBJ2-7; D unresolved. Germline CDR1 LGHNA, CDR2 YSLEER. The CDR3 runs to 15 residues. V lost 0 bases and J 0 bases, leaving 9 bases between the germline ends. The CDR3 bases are TGCGCCAGCAGCCAAGAGGCCCAGAGCTCCTACGAGCAGTACTTC. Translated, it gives CASSQEAQSSYEQYF.

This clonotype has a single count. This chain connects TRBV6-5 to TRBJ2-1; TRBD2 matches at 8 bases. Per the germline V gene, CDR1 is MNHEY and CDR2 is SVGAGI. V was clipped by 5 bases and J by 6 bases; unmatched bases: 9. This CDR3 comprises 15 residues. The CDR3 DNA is TGTGCCAGCAGTATTGGGACTAGAGAGGGCAATGAGCAGTTCTTC. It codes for CASSIGTREGNEQFF.

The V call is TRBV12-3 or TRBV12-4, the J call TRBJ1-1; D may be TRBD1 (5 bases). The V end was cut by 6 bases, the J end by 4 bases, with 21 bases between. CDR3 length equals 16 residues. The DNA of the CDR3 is TGTGCCAGCAGCTGGGACCCAGGGCGGGTTTCCACTGAAGCTTTCTTT. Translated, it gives CASSWDPGRVSTEAFF.

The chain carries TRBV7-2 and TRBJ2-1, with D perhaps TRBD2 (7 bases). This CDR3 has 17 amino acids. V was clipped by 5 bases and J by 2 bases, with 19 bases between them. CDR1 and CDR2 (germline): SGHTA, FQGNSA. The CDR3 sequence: CASSAKQGGETYNEQFF. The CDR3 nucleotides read TGTGCCAGCAGCGCAAAACAGGGAGGGGAGACCTACAATGAGCAGTTCTTC.